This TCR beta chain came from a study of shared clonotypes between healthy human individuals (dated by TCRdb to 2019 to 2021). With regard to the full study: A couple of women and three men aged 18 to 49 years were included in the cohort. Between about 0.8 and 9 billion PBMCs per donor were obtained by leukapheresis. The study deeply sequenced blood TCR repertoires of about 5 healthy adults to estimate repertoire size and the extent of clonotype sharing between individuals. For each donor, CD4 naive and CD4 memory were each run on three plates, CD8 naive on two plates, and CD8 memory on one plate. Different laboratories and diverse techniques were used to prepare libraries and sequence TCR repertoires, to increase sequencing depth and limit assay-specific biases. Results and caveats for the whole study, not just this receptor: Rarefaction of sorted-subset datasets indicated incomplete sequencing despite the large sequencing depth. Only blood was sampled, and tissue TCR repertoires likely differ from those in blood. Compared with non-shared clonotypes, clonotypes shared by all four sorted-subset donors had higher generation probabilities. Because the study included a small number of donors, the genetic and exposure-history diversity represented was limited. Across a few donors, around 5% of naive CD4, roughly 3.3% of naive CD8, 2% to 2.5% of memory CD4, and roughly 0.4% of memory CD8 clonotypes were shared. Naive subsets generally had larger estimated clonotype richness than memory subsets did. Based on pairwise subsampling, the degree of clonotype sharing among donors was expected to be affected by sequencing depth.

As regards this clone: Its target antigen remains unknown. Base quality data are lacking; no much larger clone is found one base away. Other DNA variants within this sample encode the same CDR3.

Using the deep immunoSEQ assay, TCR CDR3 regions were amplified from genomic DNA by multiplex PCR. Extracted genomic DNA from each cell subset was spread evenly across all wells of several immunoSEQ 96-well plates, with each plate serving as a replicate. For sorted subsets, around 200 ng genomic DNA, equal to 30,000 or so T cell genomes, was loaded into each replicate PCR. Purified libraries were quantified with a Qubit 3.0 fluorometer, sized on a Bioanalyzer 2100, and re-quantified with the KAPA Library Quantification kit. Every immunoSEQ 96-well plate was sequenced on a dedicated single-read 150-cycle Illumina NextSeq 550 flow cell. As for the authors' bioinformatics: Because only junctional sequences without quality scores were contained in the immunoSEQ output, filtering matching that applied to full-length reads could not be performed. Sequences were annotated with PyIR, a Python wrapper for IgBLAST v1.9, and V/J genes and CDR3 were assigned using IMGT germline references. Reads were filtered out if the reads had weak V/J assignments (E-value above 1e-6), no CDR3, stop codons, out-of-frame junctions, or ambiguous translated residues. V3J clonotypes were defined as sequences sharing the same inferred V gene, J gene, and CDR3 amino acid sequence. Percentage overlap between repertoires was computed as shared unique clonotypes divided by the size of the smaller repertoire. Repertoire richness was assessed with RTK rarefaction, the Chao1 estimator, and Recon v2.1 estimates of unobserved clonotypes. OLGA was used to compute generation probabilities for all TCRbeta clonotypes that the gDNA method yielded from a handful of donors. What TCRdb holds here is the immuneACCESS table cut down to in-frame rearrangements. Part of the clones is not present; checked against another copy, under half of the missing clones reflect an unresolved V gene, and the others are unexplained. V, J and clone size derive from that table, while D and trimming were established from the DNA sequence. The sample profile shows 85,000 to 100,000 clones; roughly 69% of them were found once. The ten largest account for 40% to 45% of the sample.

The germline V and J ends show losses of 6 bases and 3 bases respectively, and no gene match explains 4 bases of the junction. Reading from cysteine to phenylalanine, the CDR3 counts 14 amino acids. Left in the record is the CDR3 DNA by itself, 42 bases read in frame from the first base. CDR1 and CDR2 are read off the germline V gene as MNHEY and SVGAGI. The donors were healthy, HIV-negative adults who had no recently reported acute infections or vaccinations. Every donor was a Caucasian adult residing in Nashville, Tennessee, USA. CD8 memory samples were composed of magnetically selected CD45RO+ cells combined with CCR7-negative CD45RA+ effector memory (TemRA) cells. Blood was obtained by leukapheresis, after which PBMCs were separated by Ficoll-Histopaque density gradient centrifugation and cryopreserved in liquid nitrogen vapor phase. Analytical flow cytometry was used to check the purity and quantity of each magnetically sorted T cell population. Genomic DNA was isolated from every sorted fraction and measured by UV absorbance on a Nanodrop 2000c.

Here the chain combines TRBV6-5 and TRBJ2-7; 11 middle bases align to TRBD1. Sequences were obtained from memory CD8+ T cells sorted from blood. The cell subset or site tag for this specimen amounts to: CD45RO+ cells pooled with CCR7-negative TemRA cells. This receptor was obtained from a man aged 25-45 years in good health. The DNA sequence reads TGTGCCAGCAGCGAAGGGACAGGGGGCTACGAGCAGTACTTC. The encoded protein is CASSEGTGGYEQYF.